This TCR beta chain came from a study of T cell repertoires in cytomegalovirus infection. Concerning this clonotype itself: A much larger clone is a single base away; this may be a read error.

Germline CDR1 SGHTA, CDR2 FQGTGA. This CDR3 comprises 16 residues. TCRdb processed the reads anew with MiXCR; each CDR3 protein has one entry. The table shows approximately 630,000 distinct CDR3 sequences, with 20% to 25% occurring only once. This clonotype was sampled from a human donor in good health (CMV status not recorded). Some clones in this sample may be carry-over from other donors' samples. The genes are TRBV7-3 and TRBJ2-2; tentative D call: TRBD2 (6 bases). The sample taken for sequencing was CD8+ T cells from PBMCs. CDR3 residues: CVSSATGTLNTGELFF. In DNA form, the CDR3 reads TGTGTCAGCAGCGCCACCGGGACTTTGAACACCGGGGAGCTGTTTTTT. Together with reference TRBV7-3 and TRBJ2-2, the CDR3 gives the full variable domain: GAGVSQTPSNKVTEKGKYVELRCDPISGHTALYWYRQSLGQGPEFLIYFQGTGAADDSGLPNDRFFAVRPEGSVSTLKIQRTERGDSAVYLCVSSATGTLNTGELFFGEGSRLTVL.